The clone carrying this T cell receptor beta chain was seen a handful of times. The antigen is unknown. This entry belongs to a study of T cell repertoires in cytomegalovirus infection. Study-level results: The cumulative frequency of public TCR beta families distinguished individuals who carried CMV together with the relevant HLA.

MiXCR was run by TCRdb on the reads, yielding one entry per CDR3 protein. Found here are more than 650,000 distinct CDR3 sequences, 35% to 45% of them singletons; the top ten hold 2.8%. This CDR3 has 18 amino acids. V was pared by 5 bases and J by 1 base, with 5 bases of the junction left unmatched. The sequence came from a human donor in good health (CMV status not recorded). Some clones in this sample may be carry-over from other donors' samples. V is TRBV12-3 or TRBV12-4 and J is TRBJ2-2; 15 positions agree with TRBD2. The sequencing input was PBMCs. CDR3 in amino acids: CASSKPGLAGGNTGELFF. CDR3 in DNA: TGTGCCAGCAGTAAACCGGGACTAGCGGGAGGGAACACCGGGGAGCTGTTTTTT.